This TCR beta chain is from a study of regulatory dendritic cells for organ transplantation. A word on this clone: The antigen remains undetermined.

V dropped 1 base and J dropped 2 bases, with 18 bases sitting between them. The CDR3 totals 17 residues. CDR1 and CDR2 (germline): MNHNS, SASEGT. General study points: Memory T cells were less diverse than naive, with memory CD8+ most oligoclonal. Mature dendritic cells appeared to drive more memory CD8+ clonal expansion than regulatory ones.

TCRdb keeps only in-frame clones here, not all; method: immunoSEQ multiplex PCR. The sample includes roughly 30,000 clones, approximately 86% of them seen just once. This clonotype was sampled from a human donor in good health. This sequence joins TRBV6-1 and TRBJ2-7; D is undetermined. Sequenced input: naive CD8+ T cells from blood. The subset here: CD45RA+ naive T cells. In nucleotides, the CDR3 is TGTGCCAGCAGTGAAGTTGTTAAGCTCGACACAACCTACGAGCAGTACTTC. Amino acid sequence: CASSEVVKLDTTYEQYF.